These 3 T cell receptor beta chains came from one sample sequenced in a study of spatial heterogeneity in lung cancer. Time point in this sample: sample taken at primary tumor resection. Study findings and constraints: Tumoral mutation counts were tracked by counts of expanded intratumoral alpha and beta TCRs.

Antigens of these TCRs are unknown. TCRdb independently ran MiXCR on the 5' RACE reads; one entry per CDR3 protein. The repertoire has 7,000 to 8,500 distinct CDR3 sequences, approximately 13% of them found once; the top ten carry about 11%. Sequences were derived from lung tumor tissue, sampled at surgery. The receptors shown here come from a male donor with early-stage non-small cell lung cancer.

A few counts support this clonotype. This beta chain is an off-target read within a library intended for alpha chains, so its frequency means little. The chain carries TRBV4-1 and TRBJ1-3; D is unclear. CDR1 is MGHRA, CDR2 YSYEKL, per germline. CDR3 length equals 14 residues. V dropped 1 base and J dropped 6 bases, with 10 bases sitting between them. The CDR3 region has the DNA TGCGCCAGCAGCCAAGCGATTCTCGAAAACACCATATATTTT. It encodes CASSQAILENTIYF.

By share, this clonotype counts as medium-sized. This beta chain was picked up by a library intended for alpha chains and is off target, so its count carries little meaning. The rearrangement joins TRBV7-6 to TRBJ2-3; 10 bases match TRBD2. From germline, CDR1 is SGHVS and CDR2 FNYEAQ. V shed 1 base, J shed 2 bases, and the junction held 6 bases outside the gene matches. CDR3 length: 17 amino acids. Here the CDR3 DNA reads TGTGCCAGCAGCTTAGGGCTAGCGGGAGCTCCCACAGATACGCAGTATTTT. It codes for CASSLGLAGAPTDTQYF.

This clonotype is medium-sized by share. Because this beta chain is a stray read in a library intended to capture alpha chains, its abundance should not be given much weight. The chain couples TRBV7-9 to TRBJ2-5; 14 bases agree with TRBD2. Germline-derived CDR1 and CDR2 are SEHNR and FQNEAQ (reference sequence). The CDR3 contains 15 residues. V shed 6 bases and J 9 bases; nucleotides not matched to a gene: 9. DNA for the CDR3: TGTGCCAGCAGACCGCCGGGACTAGCGGGAGAAGCCCAGTACTTC. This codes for CASRPPGLAGEAQYF. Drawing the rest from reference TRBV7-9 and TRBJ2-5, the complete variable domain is DTGVSQNPRHKITKRGQNVTFRCDPISEHNRLYWYRQTLGQGPEFLTYFQNEAQLEKSRLLSDRFSAERPKGSFSTLEIQRTEQGDSAMYLCASRPPGLAGEAQYFGPGTRLLVL.